Here is one TCR beta chain with its context. The data were obtained in a study of blood T cell repertoires in COVID-19. At the level of the study: From T cells, B-cell-depleted T cells, or PBMCs came the material, which was cDNA or gDNA.

TCRdb's copy holds only in-frame clones and misses some; the assay was immunoSEQ multiplex PCR. The sample shows 270,000 or so clones, about 85% of them seen only once. Germline V gene data show CDR1 as KGHSH and CDR2 as LQKENI. Trimming took 3 bases from V and 1 from J; bases not matched to a gene: 6. CDR3 length equals 16 residues. The source of this sequence is a woman aged 45-65 years who had been exposed to COVID-19. The sequenced sample consisted of PBMCs or T cells enriched from blood (not recorded which). V usage is TRBV18 and J usage is TRBJ1-2; 9 bases are shared with TRBD1. For the CDR3, the DNA is TGTGCCAGCTCACCGGGACAGGGTGGATTTAACTATGGCTACACCTTC. This codes for CASSPGQGGFNYGYTF.